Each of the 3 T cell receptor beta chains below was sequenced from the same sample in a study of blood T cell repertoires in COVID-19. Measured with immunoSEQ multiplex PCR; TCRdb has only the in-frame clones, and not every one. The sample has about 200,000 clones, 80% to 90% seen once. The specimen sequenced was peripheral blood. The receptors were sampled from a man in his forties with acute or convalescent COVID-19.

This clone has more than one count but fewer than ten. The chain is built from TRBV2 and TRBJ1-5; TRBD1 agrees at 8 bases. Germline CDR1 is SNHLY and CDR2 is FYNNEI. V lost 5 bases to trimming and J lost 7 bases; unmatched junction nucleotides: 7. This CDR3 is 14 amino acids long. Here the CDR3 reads CASSFQGAGQPQHF. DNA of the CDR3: TGTGCCAGCAGTTTCCAGGGGGCAGGACAGCCCCAGCATTTT. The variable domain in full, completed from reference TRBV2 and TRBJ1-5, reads EPEVTQTPSHQVTQMGQEVILRCVPISNHLYFYWYRQILGQKVEFLVSFYNNEISEKSEIFDDQFSVERPDGSNFTLKIRSTKLEDSAMYFCASSFQGAGQPQHFGDGTRLSIL.

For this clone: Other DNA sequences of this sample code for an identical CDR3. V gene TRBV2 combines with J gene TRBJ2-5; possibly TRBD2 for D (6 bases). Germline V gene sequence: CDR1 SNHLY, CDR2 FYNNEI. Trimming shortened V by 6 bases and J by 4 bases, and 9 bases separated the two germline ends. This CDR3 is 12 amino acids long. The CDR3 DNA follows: TGTGCCAGCAGCCCCGGGGGAGAGACCCAGTACTTC. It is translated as CASSPGGETQYF.

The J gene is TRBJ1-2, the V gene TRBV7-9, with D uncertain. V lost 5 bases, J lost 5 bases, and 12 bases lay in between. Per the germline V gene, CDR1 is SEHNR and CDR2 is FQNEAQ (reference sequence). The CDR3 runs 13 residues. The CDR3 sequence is CASSPEVRYGYTF. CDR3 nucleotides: TGTGCCAGCAGCCCCGAGGTTCGGTATGGCTACACCTTC.